These T cell receptor beta chains were read from a single sample in a study of blood T cell repertoires in COVID-19. This table comes from immunoSEQ multiplex PCR, and its TCRdb copy is limited to in-frame clones, with some not included. Here the sample spans over 100,000 clones, roughly 75% being singletons. Source material: peripheral blood. The receptors originated from a human donor in a cohort sampled during active or convalescent COVID-19. The CDR3 runs from the conserved cysteine through the conserved F or W. The D gene is left open where the match is weak. Clone size is shown for a subset of rows, as once, few, many or a class of expanded clone.

TRBD1	TRBV19	TRBJ1-5	NA	TGTGCCAGTAGTATGATGAAGGGGGCTGACCAGCCCCAGCATTTT	CASSMMKGADQPQHF
NA	TRBV18	TRBJ1-2	once	TGTGCCAGCTCACCTGGTTTGACAGAAAACTACACCTTC	CASSPGLTENYTF
NA	TRBV7-9	TRBJ1-3	NA	TGTGCCAGCAGCTTACACACTTCGGACTTCCTTGGAAACACCATATATTTT	CASSLHTSDFLGNTIYF
NA	TRBV5-1	TRBJ1-1	once	TGCGCCAGCAGATTCGACTCGAACACTGAAGCTTTCTTT	CASRFDSNTEAFF
TRBD1	TRBV19	TRBJ1-4	NA	TGTGCCAGTAGTCCAAACGACAGGGATGAAAAACTGTTTTTT	CASSPNDRDEKLFF
TRBD2	TRBV2	TRBJ2-5	NA	TGTGCCAGCAGCCTGGGACTAGCGGTCCCGACCCAGTACTTC	CASSLGLAVPTQYF
NA	TRBV7-9	TRBJ1-1	few	TGTGCCAGCAGCTTAGCGACGGGCACTGAAGCTTTCTTT	CASSLATGTEAFF
NA	TRBV6-5	TRBJ2-1	NA	TGTGCCAGCAGGGACAGCGGTGATGAGCAGTTCTTC	CASRDSGDEQFF
NA	TRBV11-2	TRBJ1-2	few	TGTGCCAGCCCGAACGCCAGCGGTGGCTACACCTTC	CASPNASGGYTF
NA	TRBV18	TRBJ2-1	NA	TGTGCCAGCTCACCACCGGGTAGCGCGTCGTACAATGAGCAGTTCTTC	CASSPPGSASYNEQFF
TRBD2	TRBV9	TRBJ2-7	NA	TGTGCCAGCAGCCCTTGGACTAGCGGCTACGAGCAGTACTTC	CASSPWTSGYEQYF
TRBD2	TRBV5-6	TRBJ2-1	NA	TGTGCCAGCAGGGCCCTGGCGGGAGGGCCTTATGAGCAGTTCTTC	CASRALAGGPYEQFF
TRBD2	TRBV28	TRBJ2-3	once	TGTGCCAGCAGCTTAGCGGGGGGGGCAGATACGCAGTATTTT	CASSLAGGADTQYF
NA	TRBV15	TRBJ2-5	NA	TGTGCCACCAGCAGACTGTGGGAGGGGGGGGGCCATCAAGAGACCCAGTACTTC	CATSRLWEGGGHQETQYF
TRBD2	TRBV11-2	TRBJ2-1	NA	TGTGCCAGCAGCTTAGATCGGCTTAGCGGGAGGGCCCATGGGCAGTTCTTC	CASSLDRLSGRAHGQFF
NA	TRBV4-2	TRBJ1-1	once	TGTGCCAGCAGCCAAGCGCGGGGCACTGAAGCTTTCTTT	CASSQARGTEAFF
TRBD2	TRBV20-1	TRBJ2-3	NA	TGCAGTGCTAGTTGGGCGGGAGGGGTGGATACGCAGTATTTT	CSASWAGGVDTQYF
TRBD2	TRBV6-2/TRBV6-3	TRBJ2-1	NA	TGTGCCAGCAGTTGGCCGCTTCCGGGACTAAGAGTGTCGGGTGAGCAGTTCTTC	CASSWPLPGLRVSGEQFF
NA	TRBV11-2	TRBJ2-4	NA	TGTGCCAGCAGCGCAGGGTGGGAAAACATTCAGTACTTC	CASSAGWENIQYF
NA	TRBV15	TRBJ1-4	once	TGTGCCACCAGCAGAGATCCCATGGGGGGTGCGGAACTGTTTTTT	CATSRDPMGGAELFF
NA	TRBV5-4	TRBJ1-3	NA	TGTGCCAGCAGCCTGGACAGTTCTGGAAACACCATATATTTT	CASSLDSSGNTIYF
NA	TRBV24-1	TRBJ2-2	NA	TGTGCCACCAGTGATCCCGGGGGTAGCGCGGGAAACACCGGGGAGCTGTTTTTT	CATSDPGGSAGNTGELFF
NA	TRBV4-1	TRBJ1-5	NA	TGCGCCAGCAGCCAAGTCCCCGCAGGGACTAATAGCAATCAGCCCCAGCATTTT	CASSQVPAGTNSNQPQHF
TRBD1	TRBV3-1/TRBV3-2	TRBJ1-2	NA	TGTGCCAGCAGCCTCACCTCCGGGACAGGGGGAAATGGCTACACCTTC	CASSLTSGTGGNGYTF
TRBD1	TRBV2	TRBJ2-7	NA	TGTGCCAGCAGTAAAATGGGACAGGGTCCCTACGAGCAGTACTTC	CASSKMGQGPYEQYF
TRBD1	TRBV5-1	TRBJ2-1	NA	TGCGCCAGCAGCTGGACGGCCGGGACAGGGGTTTCGGCGACCAATGAGCAGTTCTTC	CASSWTAGTGVSATNEQFF
NA	TRBV18	TRBJ1-2	NA	TGTGCCAGCTCACAAAGGACCGGGAGGAACTATGGCTACACCTTC	CASSQRTGRNYGYTF
TRBD1	TRBV7-9	TRBJ1-2	NA	TGTGCCAGCAGCCTTGACAGGGGGCTAAGGGATGGCTACACCTTC	CASSLDRGLRDGYTF
TRBD1	TRBV5-4	TRBJ2-3	NA	TGTGCCAGCAGCTTGGCCTCGAACAGGGGAGGCACAGATACGCAGTATTTT	CASSLASNRGGTDTQYF
TRBD2	TRBV5-4	TRBJ2-7	NA	TGTGCCAGCAGCTTGGGGGGGAGCGGGAACTACGAGCAGTACTTC	CASSLGGSGNYEQYF
NA	TRBV5-1	TRBJ1-4	NA	TGCGCCAGCAGCATAGGACAGATCCGGGAAAAACTGTTTTTT	CASSIGQIREKLFF
NA	TRBV29-1	TRBJ2-5	NA	TGCAGCGTTGATCGGGATCGAGAGACCCAGTACTTC	CSVDRDRETQYF
TRBD1	TRBV28	TRBJ1-4	NA	TGTGCCAGCAGTTTGGGTCAGGGGGCTTTTAATGAAAAACTGTTTTTT	CASSLGQGAFNEKLFF
NA	TRBV7-2	TRBJ2-1	NA	TGTGCCAGCAGCCGGTCCAATGAGCAGTTCTTC	CASSRSNEQFF
TRBD1	TRBV7-2	TRBJ2-1	few	TGTGCCAGCAGCTGGCGGGACAGGGGGCTGAGGGAGCAGTTCTTC	CASSWRDRGLREQFF
NA	TRBV29-1	TRBJ2-3	NA	TGCAGCGTCGAGTTTGGGGGCCTGGTTTCTAATACGCAGTATTTT	CSVEFGGLVSNTQYF
TRBD1	TRBV24-1	TRBJ1-1	NA	TGTGCCACCAGTGATCCCAGGGGGCTGAACACTGAAGCTTTCTTT	CATSDPRGLNTEAFF